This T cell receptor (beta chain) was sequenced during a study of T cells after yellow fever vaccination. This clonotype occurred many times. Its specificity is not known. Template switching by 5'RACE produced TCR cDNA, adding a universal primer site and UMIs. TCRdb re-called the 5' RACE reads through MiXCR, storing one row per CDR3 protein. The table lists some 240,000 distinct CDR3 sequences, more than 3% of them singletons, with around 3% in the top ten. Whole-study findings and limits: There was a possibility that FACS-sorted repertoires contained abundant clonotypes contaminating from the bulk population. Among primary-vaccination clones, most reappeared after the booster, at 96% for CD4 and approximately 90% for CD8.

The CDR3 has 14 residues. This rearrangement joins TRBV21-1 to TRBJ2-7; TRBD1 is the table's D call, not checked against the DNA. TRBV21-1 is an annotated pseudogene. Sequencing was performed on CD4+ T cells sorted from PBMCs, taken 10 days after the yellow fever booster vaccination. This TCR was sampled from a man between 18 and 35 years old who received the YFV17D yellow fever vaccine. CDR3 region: CASSKVYPGNEQYV. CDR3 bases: TGTGCCAGCAGCAAAGTGTATCCGGGGAACGAGCAGTACGTC.